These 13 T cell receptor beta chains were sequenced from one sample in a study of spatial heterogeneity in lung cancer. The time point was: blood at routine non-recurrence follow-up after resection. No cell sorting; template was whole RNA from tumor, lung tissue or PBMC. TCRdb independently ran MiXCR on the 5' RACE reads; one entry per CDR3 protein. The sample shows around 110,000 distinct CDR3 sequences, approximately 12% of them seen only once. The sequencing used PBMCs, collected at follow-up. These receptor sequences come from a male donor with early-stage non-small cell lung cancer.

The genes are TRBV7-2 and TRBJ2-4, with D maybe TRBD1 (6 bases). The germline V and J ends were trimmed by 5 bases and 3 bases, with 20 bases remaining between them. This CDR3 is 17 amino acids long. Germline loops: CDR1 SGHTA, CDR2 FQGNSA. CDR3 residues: CASSLRLSGAGKNIQYF. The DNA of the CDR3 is TGTGCCAGCAGCCTGCGGCTGTCAGGGGCGGGCAAAAACATTCAGTACTTC.

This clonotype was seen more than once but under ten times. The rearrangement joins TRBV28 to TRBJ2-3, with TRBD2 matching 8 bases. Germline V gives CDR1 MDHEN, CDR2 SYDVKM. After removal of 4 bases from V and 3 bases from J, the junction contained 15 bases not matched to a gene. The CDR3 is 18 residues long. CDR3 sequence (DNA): TGTGCCAGCAGTTCCCCCCGAACCGGGACTAGTCGTACAGATACGCAGTATTTT. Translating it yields CASSSPRTGTSRTDTQYF. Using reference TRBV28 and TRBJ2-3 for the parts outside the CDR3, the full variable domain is DVKVTQSSRYLVKRTGEKVFLECVQDMDHENMFWYRQDPGLGLRLIYFSYDVKMKEKGDIPEGYSVSREKKERFSLILESASTNQTSMYLCASSSPRTGTSRTDTQYFGPGTRLTVL.

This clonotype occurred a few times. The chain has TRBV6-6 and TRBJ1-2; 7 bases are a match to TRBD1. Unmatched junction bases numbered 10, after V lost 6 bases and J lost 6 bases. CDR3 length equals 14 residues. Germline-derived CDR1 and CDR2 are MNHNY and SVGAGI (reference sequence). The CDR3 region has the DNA TGTGCCAGCAGCGAGACGACAGGGCTCGATGGCTACACCTTC. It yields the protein CASSETTGLDGYTF.

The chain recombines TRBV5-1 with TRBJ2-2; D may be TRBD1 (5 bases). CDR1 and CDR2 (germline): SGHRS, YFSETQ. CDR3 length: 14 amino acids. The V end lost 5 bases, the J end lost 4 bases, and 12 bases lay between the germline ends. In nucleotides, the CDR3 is TGCGCCAGCAGTTACAGGACGAGCACCGGGGAGCTGTTTTTT. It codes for CASSYRTSTGELFF. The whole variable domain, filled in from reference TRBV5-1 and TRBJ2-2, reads KAGVTQTPRYLIKTRGQQVTLSCSPISGHRSVSWYQQTPGQGLQFLFEYFSETQRNKGNFPGRFSGRQFSNSRSEMNVSTLELGDSALYLCASSYRTSTGELFFGEGSRLTVL.

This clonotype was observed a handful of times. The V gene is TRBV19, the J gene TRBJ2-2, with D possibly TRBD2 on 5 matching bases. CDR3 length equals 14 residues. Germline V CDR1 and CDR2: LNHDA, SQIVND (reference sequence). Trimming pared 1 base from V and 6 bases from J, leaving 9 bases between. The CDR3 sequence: CASSIAPGSGELFF. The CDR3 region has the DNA TGTGCCAGTAGTATAGCCCCGGGATCCGGGGAGCTGTTTTTT.

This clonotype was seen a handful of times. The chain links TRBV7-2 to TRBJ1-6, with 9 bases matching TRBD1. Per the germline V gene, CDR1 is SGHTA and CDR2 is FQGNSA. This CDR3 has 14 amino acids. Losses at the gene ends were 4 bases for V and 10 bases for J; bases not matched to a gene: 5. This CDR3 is CASSSGQGSSPLHF. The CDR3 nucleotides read TGTGCCAGCAGCTCCGGACAGGGGAGCTCACCCCTCCACTTT.

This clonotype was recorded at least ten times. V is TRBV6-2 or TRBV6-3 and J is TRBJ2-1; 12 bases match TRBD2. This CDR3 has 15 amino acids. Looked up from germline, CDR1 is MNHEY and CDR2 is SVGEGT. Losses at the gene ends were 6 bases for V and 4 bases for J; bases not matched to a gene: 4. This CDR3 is CASSLLAGGYNEQFF. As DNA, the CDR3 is TGTGCCAGCAGCCTACTAGCGGGGGGATACAATGAGCAGTTCTTC.

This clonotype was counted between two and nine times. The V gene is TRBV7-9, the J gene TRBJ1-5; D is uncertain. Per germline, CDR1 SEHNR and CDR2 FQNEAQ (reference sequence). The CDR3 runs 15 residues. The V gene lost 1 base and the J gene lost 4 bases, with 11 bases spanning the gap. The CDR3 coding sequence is TGTGCCAGCAGCTTAGAATCTCTAGAAAATCAGCCCCAGCATTTT. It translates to CASSLESLENQPQHF.

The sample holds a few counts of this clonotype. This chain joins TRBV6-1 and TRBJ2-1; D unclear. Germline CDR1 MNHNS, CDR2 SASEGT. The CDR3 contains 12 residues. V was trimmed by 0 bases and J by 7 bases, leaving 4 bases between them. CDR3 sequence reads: CASSEARNEQFF. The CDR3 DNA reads TGTGCCAGCAGTGAAGCGCGGAATGAGCAGTTCTTC.

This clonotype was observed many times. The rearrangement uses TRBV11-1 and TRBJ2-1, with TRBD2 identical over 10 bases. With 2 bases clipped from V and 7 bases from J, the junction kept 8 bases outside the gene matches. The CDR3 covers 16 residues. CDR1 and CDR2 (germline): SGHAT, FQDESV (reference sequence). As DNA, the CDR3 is TGTGCCAGCAGCTTAAGTTTTAGCGGGGGGAGGAATGAGCAGTTCTTC. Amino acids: CASSLSFSGGRNEQFF. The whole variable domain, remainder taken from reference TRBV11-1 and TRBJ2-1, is EAEVAQSPRYKITEKSQAVAFWCDPISGHATLYWYRQILGQGPELLVQFQDESVVDDSQLPKDRFSAERLKGVDSTLKIQPAELGDSAMYLCASSLSFSGGRNEQFFGPGTRLTVL.

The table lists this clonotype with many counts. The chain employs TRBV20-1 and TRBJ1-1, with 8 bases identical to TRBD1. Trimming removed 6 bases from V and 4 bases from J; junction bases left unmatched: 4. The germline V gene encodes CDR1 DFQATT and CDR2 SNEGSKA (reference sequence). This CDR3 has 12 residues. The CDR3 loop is CSATGASTEAFF. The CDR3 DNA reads TGCAGTGCGACAGGGGCGAGCACTGAAGCTTTCTTT.

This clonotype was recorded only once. The CDR3 nucleotides are TGTGCCACCAGCAGTAAAAGCGGGGTATTTTTTAGTGAGCAGTTCTTC. Translation gives CATSSKSGVFFSEQFF. The chain carries TRBV15 and TRBJ2-1, with 7 bases that match TRBD2. Germline CDR1 LNHNV, CDR2 YYDKDF (reference sequence). Trimming cost V 3 bases and J 9 bases; bases outside gene matches: 14. CDR3 length: 16 amino acids.

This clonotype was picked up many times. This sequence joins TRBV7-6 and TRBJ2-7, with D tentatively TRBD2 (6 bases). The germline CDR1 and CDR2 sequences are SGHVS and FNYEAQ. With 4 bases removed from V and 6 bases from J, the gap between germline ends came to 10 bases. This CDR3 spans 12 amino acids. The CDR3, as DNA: TGTGCCAGCAGCTGGGGGGAGGCCGAGCAGTACTTC. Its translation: CASSWGEAEQYF.